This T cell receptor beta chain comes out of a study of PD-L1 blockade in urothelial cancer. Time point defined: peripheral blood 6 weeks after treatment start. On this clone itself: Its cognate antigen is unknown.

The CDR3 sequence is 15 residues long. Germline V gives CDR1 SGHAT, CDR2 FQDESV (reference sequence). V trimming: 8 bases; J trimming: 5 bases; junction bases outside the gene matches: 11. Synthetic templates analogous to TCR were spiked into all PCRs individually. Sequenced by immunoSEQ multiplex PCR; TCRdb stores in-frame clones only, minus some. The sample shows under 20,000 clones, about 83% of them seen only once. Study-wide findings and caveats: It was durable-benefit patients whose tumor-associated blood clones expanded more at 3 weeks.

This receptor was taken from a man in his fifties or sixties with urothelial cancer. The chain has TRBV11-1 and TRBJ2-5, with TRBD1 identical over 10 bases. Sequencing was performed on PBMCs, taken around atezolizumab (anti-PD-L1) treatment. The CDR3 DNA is TGTGCCAGCGGACGGACAGGGGGGATCGGGGAGACCCAGTACTTC. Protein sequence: CASGRTGGIGETQYF. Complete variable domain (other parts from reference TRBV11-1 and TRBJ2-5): EAEVAQSPRYKITEKSQAVAFWCDPISGHATLYWYRQILGQGPELLVQFQDESVVDDSQLPKDRFSAERLKGVDSTLKIQPAELGDSAMYLCASGRTGGIGETQYFGPGTRLLVL.